Given below is one T cell receptor (beta chain) in context. The entry originates in a study of shared clonotypes between healthy human individuals. Here immunoSEQ multiplex PCR was the method, and the copy in TCRdb shows in-frame clones only, minus some. Of roughly 2 million clones in the sample, approximately 94% were seen once. Losses at the gene ends were 4 bases for V and 3 bases for J; bases not matched to a gene: 1. This CDR3 is built from 15 residues. Germline lookup yields CDR1 SGDLS and CDR2 YYNGEE. What was sequenced was naive CD4+ T cells sorted from blood. Subset indicated: CD45RA+ positively selected. The sequence was collected from a young man in good health. The chain has TRBV9 and TRBJ2-1, with 13 bases aligning to TRBD2. The chain's CDR3 is CASSRLAGGYNEQFF. CDR3 DNA: TGTGCCAGCAGCAGACTAGCGGGGGGCTACAATGAGCAGTTCTTC.